The rows below give T cell receptor beta chains drawn from one sample of a study of control samples from healthy donors and cancer patients. Here immunoSEQ multiplex PCR was the method, and the copy in TCRdb shows in-frame clones only, minus some. The table lists some 87,000 clones, roughly 91% of them singletons. Sequenced: blood. Receptors were obtained from a man between 25 and 39 years old in good health. The CDR3 runs from the conserved cysteine through the conserved F or W. The D gene is left open where the match is weak. Clone size is stated in some rows and not others, as once, few, many or a class when expanded.

TRBV28	TRBD2	NA	TRBJ2-5	TGTGCCAGCAGTTTTTGGAGGACTAGCCCCGCACAAGAGACCCAGTACTTC	CASSFWRTSPAQETQYF
TRBV13	NA	NA	TRBJ2-1	TGTGCCAGCAGCTTAGGGTGGAAACCTGGACATGAGCAGTTCTTC	CASSLGWKPGHEQFF
TRBV14	TRBD1	NA	TRBJ2-7	TGTGCCAGCAGCCCTGGGACAGGGAGATGGTCTCTAGGCGAGCAGTACTTC	CASSPGTGRWSLGEQYF
TRBV28	TRBD1	NA	TRBJ1-5	TGTGCCAGCAGTTCAGGGACAGTTGGGCAGCCCCAGCATTTT	CASSSGTVGQPQHF
TRBV7-3	TRBD2	NA	TRBJ2-1	TGTGCCAGCAGCTTCGCGGGAGGAAATAGGAATGAGCAGTTCTTC	CASSFAGGNRNEQFF
TRBV12-3/TRBV12-4	TRBD2	NA	TRBJ2-5	TGTGCCAGCAGGATAGCGGGGGAAGAGACCCAGTACTTC	CASRIAGEETQYF
TRBV2	NA	once	TRBJ1-4	TGTGCCAGGTCAGAAGGGGGAGGAGAAAAACTGTTTTTT	CARSEGGGEKLFF
TRBV28	TRBD2	NA	TRBJ2-7	TGTGCCAGCAGCTCTCCCACACTAGCGGGGGGTTACGAGCAGTACTTC	CASSSPTLAGGYEQYF
TRBV7-9	NA	NA	TRBJ1-3	TGTGCCAGCAGCCTAGGAGGAAACACCATATATTTT	CASSLGGNTIYF
TRBV7-8	TRBD1	NA	TRBJ1-6	TGTGCCAGCAGCCCAAGACAGGGGGCGGATTCACCCCTCCACTTT	CASSPRQGADSPLHF
TRBV4-3	NA	NA	TRBJ2-7	TGCCCCACCAGCCGACAGTGGGGCGTCCCCGACGAGCAGTACTTC	CPTSRQWGVPDEQYF
TRBV4-1	TRBD1	NA	TRBJ1-2	TGCGCCAGCAGCCTAAATCAGGGGGTTCACTATGGCTACACCTTC	CASSLNQGVHYGYTF
TRBV6-5	TRBD1	NA	TRBJ1-1	TGTGCCAGCAGTCGGGACAGCATAGGGAACACTGAAGCTTTCTTT	CASSRDSIGNTEAFF
TRBV7-2	NA	NA	TRBJ2-7	TGTGCCAGCAGCTTAGGGGCCCACAACGAGCAGTACTTC	CASSLGAHNEQYF
TRBV6-1	TRBD2	NA	TRBJ2-1	TGTGCCAGCAGTGAAAACCTAGCGGACTCCTACAATGAGCAGTTCTTC	CASSENLADSYNEQFF
TRBV10-3	NA	NA	TRBJ2-7	TGTGCCATCAGGTTGGACAGACAACCTACCTACGAGCAGTACTTC	CAIRLDRQPTYEQYF
TRBV4-1	NA	NA	TRBJ2-4	TGCGCCAGCAGCCAAGAAGTGTCGCCACCCCAGTACTTC	CASSQEVSPPQYF
TRBV4-1	NA	NA	TRBJ1-2	TGCGCCAGCAGTCCGTTCTCTAGGGAGGTGAGCTATGGCTACACCTTC	CASSPFSREVSYGYTF
TRBV6-9	TRBD2	NA	TRBJ2-5	TGTGCCAGCAGGCCGGAACGGGAGGGCCGAGAAGAGACCCAGTACTTC	CASRPEREGREETQYF
TRBV2	NA	NA	TRBJ1-3	TGTGCCAGCAGTTATAACCGGGACAATGGAAACACCATATATTTT	CASSYNRDNGNTIYF
TRBV12-5	NA	NA	TRBJ1-1	TGTGCTAGTGGGCCGTTTGACCCAGCTTTCTTT	CASGPFDPAFF
TRBV29-1	NA	NA	TRBJ2-7	TGCAGCGTTGAGCAATCAAATGGGGGGTTCCACGAGCAGTACTTC	CSVEQSNGGFHEQYF
TRBV27	NA	NA	TRBJ1-2	TGTGCCAGCAGTTTATCGTCCGGGACAACGACGGCTGGCTACACCTTC	CASSLSSGTTTAGYTF
TRBV18	NA	NA	TRBJ1-2	TGTGCCAGCTCACCAATCCCCACGGGCCATCAAGATAGCTATGGCTACACCTTC	CASSPIPTGHQDSYGYTF
TRBV28	TRBD1	NA	TRBJ1-4	TGTGCCAGCAGTTTATCTCCCGGACAGGGGAGATCGGGTGAAAAACTGTTTTTT	CASSLSPGQGRSGEKLFF
TRBV5-1	NA	few	TRBJ2-7	TGCGCCAGCAGCTTAACGAAGGCCGGGGTCTCCTACGAGCAGTACTTC	CASSLTKAGVSYEQYF
TRBV7-9	NA	NA	TRBJ2-1	TGTGCCAGCAGCTTATACGACGGGACCCGTCCGTTCTTC	CASSLYDGTRPFF
TRBV19	NA	few	TRBJ1-1	TGTGCCAGTAGTATACGGATGAACACTGAAGCTTTCTTT	CASSIRMNTEAFF
TRBV12-3/TRBV12-4	NA	NA	TRBJ1-1	TGTGCCAGCAGCACAGTGAGGAACACTGAAGCTTTCTTT	CASSTVRNTEAFF
TRBV9	NA	NA	TRBJ1-4	TGTGCCAGCAGCGTAGTGGAATCGGGTAATGAAAAACTGTTTTTT	CASSVVESGNEKLFF
TRBV4-3	NA	NA	TRBJ1-1	TGCGCCAGCAGCCTTGTAGGGGGGAACACTGAAGCTTTCTTT	CASSLVGGNTEAFF
TRBV18	TRBD1	NA	TRBJ2-5	TGTGCCAGCTCGCCGGGACAGCAAGAGACCCAGTACTTC	CASSPGQQETQYF
TRBV7-9	TRBD2	NA	TRBJ2-2	TGTGCCAGCAGCCCAGGGACTAGCGCTCGTGGGGAGCTGTTTTTT	CASSPGTSARGELFF
TRBV18	TRBD1	NA	TRBJ1-1	TGTGCCAGCTCACCGACCACCTTGACAGGGCTGAACACTGAAGCTTTCTTT	CASSPTTLTGLNTEAFF
TRBV4-2	TRBD1	NA	TRBJ1-2	TGTGCCAGCAGCCAAGATAGGACAGGGCAGAACTATGGCTACACCTTC	CASSQDRTGQNYGYTF
TRBV18	NA	NA	TRBJ2-6	TGTGCCAGCTCGCCGAAGGGGGCTGGGGCCAACGTCCTGACTTTC	CASSPKGAGANVLTF
TRBV4-2	TRBD2	NA	TRBJ2-5	TGTGCCAGCAGCCAAGCGGGGGGGTTACAAGAGACCCAGTACTTC	CASSQAGGLQETQYF
TRBV5-5	TRBD2	large	TRBJ2-3	TGTGCCAGCAGCTTGCTAGCGGGAGGAACAGATACGCAGTATTTT	CASSLLAGGTDTQYF
TRBV7-3	NA	NA	TRBJ2-1	TGTGCCAGCAGCTTAGGCATCAACAATGAGCAGTTCTTC	CASSLGINNEQFF
TRBV7-6	TRBD2	NA	TRBJ2-7	TGTGCCTCCGGGACTGGCGGGAGGACTCCCCACGAGCAGTACTTC	CASGTGGRTPHEQYF
TRBV29-1	NA	NA	TRBJ2-5	TGCAGCGTTGATGCGGACTCTAGGGGGGAGACCCAGTACTTC	CSVDADSRGETQYF
TRBV15	NA	NA	TRBJ1-3	TGTGCCACCAGAGGGACGTACTCTGGAAACACCATATATTTT	CATRGTYSGNTIYF
TRBV6-5	NA	NA	TRBJ1-4	TGTGCCAGCAGCGACGGGGACGATGAAAAACTGTTTTTT	CASSDGDDEKLFF
TRBV7-2	NA	NA	TRBJ2-6	TGTGCCAGCAGCTTAAAACGACCTGGGGGGACCTCTGGGGCCAACGTCCTGACTTTC	CASSLKRPGGTSGANVLTF
TRBV6-6	TRBD2	once	TRBJ2-5	TGTGCCAGCAGTTCCCCACTAGCGGGAGGGCAAGAGACCCAGTACTTC	CASSSPLAGGQETQYF
TRBV28	TRBD1	NA	TRBJ1-4	TGTGCCAGCAGTTTACAGGGGGGCTTTGAAAAACTGTTTTTT	CASSLQGGFEKLFF